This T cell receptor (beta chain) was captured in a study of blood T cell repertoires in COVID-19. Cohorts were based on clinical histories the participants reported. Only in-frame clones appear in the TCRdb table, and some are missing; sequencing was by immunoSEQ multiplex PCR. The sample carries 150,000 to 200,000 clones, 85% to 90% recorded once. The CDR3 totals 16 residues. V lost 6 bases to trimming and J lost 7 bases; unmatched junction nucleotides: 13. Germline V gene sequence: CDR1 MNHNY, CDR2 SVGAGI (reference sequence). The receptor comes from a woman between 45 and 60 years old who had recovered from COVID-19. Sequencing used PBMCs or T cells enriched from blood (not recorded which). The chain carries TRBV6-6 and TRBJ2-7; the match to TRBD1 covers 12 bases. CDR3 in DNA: TGTGCCAGCAGAGATCTAGCCGGGACAGGGGGCCAGGAGCAGTACTTC. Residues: CASRDLAGTGGQEQYF.